The sequence of this T cell receptor (beta chain) was determined in a study of T cell responses to AZD1222 COVID-19 vaccine. General study points: Clonal diversity was possibly underestimated, and the donors were mostly white British, with more females.

The CDR3 has 13 amino acids. Trimming stripped 8 bases from V and 8 bases from J, with 18 bases between. Germline CDR1 reads SGHTA; CDR2 reads FQGTGA. This clone is a singleton in its sample. What it binds is unknown. TCRdb keeps only in-frame clones here, not all; method: immunoSEQ multiplex PCR. The repertoire includes roughly 46,000 clones, approximately 88% of them detected once, and about 25% sits in the top ten. This receptor was obtained from an adult who received the AZD1222 COVID-19 vaccine. The gene calls are TRBV7-3 and TRBJ1-2; D perhaps matches TRBD1 (6 bases). Sequencing used peripheral blood, obtained 28 days after the second AZD1222 dose. CDR3 in DNA: TGTGCCAGCCGGGCAGGGGCAACGGGGGGCTACACCTTC. This codes for CASRAGATGGYTF. The entire variable domain, with the rest obtained from reference TRBV7-3 and TRBJ1-2, is as follows: GAGVSQTPSNKVTEKGKYVELRCDPISGHTALYWYRQSLGQGPEFLIYFQGTGAADDSGLPNDRFFAVRPEGSVSTLKIQRTERGDSAVYLCASRAGATGGYTFGSGTRLTVV.